A single sample gave rise to the 27 T cell receptor beta chains below, sequenced in a study of T cells in Graves' hyperthyroidism and ophthalmopathy. RNA transcripts provided the source from which TCR beta CDR3 regions were amplified. When the TCR CDR3 underwent first-round RT-PCR, the HTBI primer set was used. TCRdb passed the multiplex PCR reads through MiXCR, listing each CDR3 protein once. The sample shows 300,000 to 450,000 distinct CDR3 sequences, around 25% of them seen only once. The sequencing sample was made of blood. The receptor source for this set is a man aged 50-59 years with Graves' hyperthyroidism.

This chain uses TRBV7-9 with TRBJ2-4; a possible D gene is TRBD2 (6 bases). Germline V gene lookup returns CDR1 SEHNR and CDR2 FQNEAQ (reference sequence). This CDR3 spans 17 amino acids. V lost 5 bases and J lost 0, with 17 bases in between. The CDR3 sequence is CASSPSVLGLAKNIQYF. The CDR3 DNA is TGTGCCAGCAGCCCCTCTGTATTGGGACTAGCCAAAAACATTCAGTACTTC.

The chain recombines TRBV7-2 with TRBJ2-5, with D perhaps matching TRBD2 (6 bases). Germline V gives CDR1 SGHTA, CDR2 FQGNSA. The CDR3 is made up of 16 amino acids. The V gene lost 1 base and the J gene lost 2 bases, with 14 bases spanning the gap. DNA of the CDR3: TGTGCCAGCAGCTTAGGCCCACCGGGAGCTCAAGAGACCCAGTACTTC. Protein product: CASSLGPPGAQETQYF.

This chain connects TRBV7-6 to TRBJ2-1; 11 bases match TRBD2. The J segment lost 5 bases and the V segment lost 4 bases, leaving 4 bases of the junction unmatched. Per germline, CDR1 SGHVS and CDR2 FNYEAQ. This CDR3 has 15 residues. The CDR3 reads CASSSVAGGDNEQFF. CDR3 sequence (DNA): TGTGCCAGCAGCTCAGTAGCGGGAGGGGACAATGAGCAGTTCTTC.

This clonotype was counted only a few times. This sequence joins TRBV9 and TRBJ2-7; TRBD2 aligns across 11 bases. Germline lookup yields CDR1 SGDLS and CDR2 YYNGEE. Trimming took 2 bases from V and 7 from J; bases not matched to a gene: 8. This CDR3 region has 15 residues. DNA for the CDR3: TGTGCCAGCAGCGTGTCTAGCGGGAGGATTGGGGAGCAGTACTTC. Encoded protein: CASSVSSGRIGEQYF.

The chain links TRBV2 to TRBJ2-4; TRBD1 might be the D (6 bases). CDR1 is SNHLY, CDR2 FYNNEI, per germline. V dropped 10 bases and J dropped 5 bases, with 12 bases sitting between them. The CDR3 contains 12 residues. The CDR3 loop is CATTRTENIQYF. CDR3 nucleotides: TGTGCCACCACCCGGACAGAAAACATTCAGTACTTC.

This clonotype was observed at least ten times. V usage is TRBV5-8 and J usage is TRBJ2-5; TRBD2 agrees at 8 bases. The CDR3 consists of 15 residues. CDR1 is SGHTS, CDR2 YDEGEE, per germline. The V and J ends lost 2 bases and 5 bases, in that order; junction bases with no gene match: 8. The CDR3 loop reads CASSFTAGDGETQYF. The CDR3, as DNA: TGTGCCAGCAGCTTCACAGCGGGAGATGGGGAGACCCAGTACTTC.

The chain joins TRBV7-9 to TRBJ2-2; 8 bases agree with TRBD1. Germline CDR1 is SEHNR and CDR2 is FQNEAQ (reference sequence). The CDR3 spans 14 residues. The V and J ends lost 9 bases and 1 base, in that order; junction bases with no gene match: 4. The CDR3, as DNA: TGTGCCAGTCCGGGACAGGAGAACACCGGGGAGCTGTTTTTT. Translating gives CASPGQENTGELFF. Using reference TRBV7-9 and TRBJ2-2 for the parts outside the CDR3, the full variable domain is DTGVSQNPRHKITKRGQNVTFRCDPISEHNRLYWYRQTLGQGPEFLTYFQNEAQLEKSRLLSDRFSAERPKGSFSTLEIQRTEQGDSAMYLCASPGQENTGELFFGEGSRLTVL.

This chain uses TRBV6-1 with TRBJ1-3; the D is unclear. The length of the CDR3 is 17 residues. The germline V gene encodes CDR1 MNHNS and CDR2 SASEGT. With 0 bases removed from V and 0 bases from J, the gap between germline ends came to 12 bases. CDR3 region: CASSEALVTTSGNTIYF. CDR3 DNA sequence: TGTGCCAGCAGTGAAGCGCTGGTGACAACCTCTGGAAACACCATATATTTT.

This clonotype occurred a few times. The gene calls are TRBV2 and TRBJ1-2; D gene ambiguous. Looked up from germline, CDR1 is SNHLY and CDR2 is FYNNEI. Between the trimmed V and J ends, which lost 6 bases and 10 bases, there was a span of 21 bases. The CDR3 has 14 amino acids. The CDR3 here is CASSWTVAARDYTF. In DNA form, the CDR3 reads TGTGCCAGCAGCTGGACGGTAGCGGCCCGGGACTACACCTTC. Drawing the rest from reference TRBV2 and TRBJ1-2, the complete variable domain is EPEVTQTPSHQVTQMGQEVILRCVPISNHLYFYWYRQILGQKVEFLVSFYNNEISEKSEIFDDQFSVERPDGSNFTLKIRSTKLEDSAMYFCASSWTVAARDYTFGSGTRLTVV.

DNA for the CDR3: TGCAGCGTTGAGCGGTCCTACAATGAGCAGTTCTTC. Protein: CSVERSYNEQFF. The J gene is TRBJ2-1, the V gene TRBV29-1; D is ambiguous. Germline V lookup: CDR1 SQVTM, CDR2 ANQGSEA. The CDR3 spans 12 residues. V was trimmed by 3 bases and J by 1 base, leaving 4 bases between them.

The chain carries TRBV5-1 and TRBJ2-5, with 7 bases matching TRBD1. This CDR3 comprises 16 residues. CDR1 is SGHRS and CDR2 is YFSETQ in the germline V gene. J lost 3 bases, V lost 0 bases, and 8 bases had no gene match. The CDR3 spells CASSLEPGDREETQYF. CDR3 nucleotide sequence: TGCGCCAGCAGCTTGGAACCCGGAGACAGGGAAGAGACCCAGTACTTC.

This clonotype was counted at least ten times. The rearrangement uses TRBV7-8 and TRBJ2-1, with D perhaps given as TRBD1 or TRBD2 (5 bases each). The V gene's germline CDR1 is SGHVS and CDR2 FQNEAQ. The CDR3 runs 16 residues. The V end lost 1 base, the J end lost 2 bases, and 12 bases lay between the germline ends. CDR3 coding DNA: TGTGCCAGCAGCTTAGTCGGGGCGGTAACCTACAATGAGCAGTTCTTC. It translates to CASSLVGAVTYNEQFF.

This clonotype was seen at least ten times. This rearrangement joins TRBV7-2 to TRBJ2-7, with D tentatively TRBD2 (6 bases). The CDR3 spans 16 residues. The ends were cut back, 4 bases at V and 0 bases at J, with 16 bases in the middle. CDR1 and CDR2 (germline): SGHTA, FQGNSA. The CDR3 loop reads CASSWRGTGSSYEQYF. DNA for the CDR3: TGTGCCAGCAGCTGGAGGGGAACAGGTTCCTCCTACGAGCAGTACTTC.

This rearrangement joins TRBV3-1 to TRBJ2-7, with TRBD2 as a possible D gene (5 bases). Trimming removed 2 bases from V and 8 bases from J, with 16 bases in between. CDR3 length: 14 residues. Germline loops: CDR1 LGHDT, CDR2 YNNKEL (reference sequence). CDR3 sequence (DNA): TGTGCCAGCAGCCAATCGCCGAGGCTCGGGAAGCAGTACTTC. Translated, it gives CASSQSPRLGKQYF.

This clonotype came up many times. The CDR3 protein is CASSPGQTNNEQFF. The CDR3 nucleotides are TGTGCCAGCAGCCCGGGACAGACTAACAATGAGCAGTTCTTC. This chain joins TRBV2 and TRBJ2-1, with TRBD1 identical over 7 bases. The CDR3 runs to 14 residues. V lost 6 bases, J lost 5 bases, and 7 bases stayed unmatched. CDR1 and CDR2 from the germline V gene are SNHLY and FYNNEI.

The chain is built from TRBV6-2 or TRBV6-3 and TRBJ1-6; D remains ambiguous. Trimming left V 6 bases short and J 5 bases short, with 5 bases between. Germline V gives CDR1 MNHEY, CDR2 SVGEGT. This CDR3 comprises 12 residues. CDR3 bases: TGTGCCAGCAGGCCGAATAATTCACCCCTCCACTTT. Translating it yields CASRPNNSPLHF.

Many counts were recorded for this clonotype. This chain connects TRBV3-1 to TRBJ2-1; unclear D gene. This CDR3 has 12 amino acids. The V gene lost 4 bases and the J gene lost 9 bases, with 10 bases spanning the gap. CDR1 is LGHDT and CDR2 is YNNKEL in the germline V gene (reference sequence). Here the CDR3 reads CASSLQDVEQFF. The CDR3 DNA reads TGTGCCAGCAGCCTCCAGGATGTTGAGCAGTTCTTC.

This clonotype was picked up a small number of times. The chain has TRBV3-1 and TRBJ1-1; tentative D call: TRBD1 (5 bases). This CDR3 contains 15 residues. CDR1 is LGHDT and CDR2 is YNNKEL in the germline V gene (reference sequence). With 4 bases removed from V and 7 bases from J, the gap between germline ends came to 19 bases. CDR3 nucleotides: TGTGCCAGCAGCCGGGCAAGGGGACGACACATTGAAGCTTTCTTT. This sequence encodes CASSRARGRHIEAFF.

This clonotype came up many times. The J gene is TRBJ2-4, the V gene TRBV11-1, with D unclear. CDR3 size: 14 residues. The germline V and J ends were trimmed by 3 bases and 8 bases, with 14 bases remaining between them. Germline V lookup: CDR1 SGHAT, CDR2 FQDESV (reference sequence). The CDR3 sequence is CASSLVGQMDIQYF. For the CDR3, the DNA is TGTGCCAGCAGCTTGGTTGGGCAGATGGACATTCAGTACTTC.

V is TRBV19 and J is TRBJ2-2, with 10 nucleotides matching TRBD1. Trimming at V came to 4 bases and at J to 1 base, leaving 3 bases not matched to a gene. Germline V CDR1 and CDR2: LNHDA, SQIVND (reference sequence). This CDR3 is built from 16 residues. CDR3 bases: TGTGCCAGTAGTAGACAGGGGGCCCGGAACACCGGGGAGCTGTTTTTT. This codes for CASSRQGARNTGELFF. Supplemented by reference TRBV19 and TRBJ2-2, the full variable domain reads DGGITQSPKYLFRKEGQNVTLSCEQNLNHDAMYWYRQDPGQGLRLIYYSQIVNDFQKGDIAEGYSVSREKKESFPLTVTSAQKNPTAFYLCASSRQGARNTGELFFGEGSRLTVL.

CDR3 region: CSAPRPTGELFF. The CDR3 DNA follows: TGCAGTGCTCCCCGTCCGACCGGGGAGCTGTTTTTT. The V gene is TRBV20-1, the J gene TRBJ2-2; D is undetermined. The CDR3 extends over 12 amino acids. Trimming pared 5 bases from V and 5 bases from J, leaving 9 bases between. Germline V gives CDR1 DFQATT, CDR2 SNEGSKA (reference sequence).

This clonotype has a count of ten or more. The chain has TRBV5-1 and TRBJ2-2, with D possibly TRBD1 on 6 matching bases. Germline CDR1 and CDR2: SGHRS and YFSETQ. CDR3 length equals 14 residues. Trimming took 4 bases from V and 1 from J, leaving 8 bases between them. DNA for the CDR3: TGCGCCAGCAGCCAGGGACAGAACACCGGGGAGCTGTTTTTT. Its protein product is CASSQGQNTGELFF.

The V gene is TRBV20-1, the J gene TRBJ2-2, with 9 positions matching TRBD1. The CDR3 consists of 13 residues. V lost 6 bases, J lost 3 bases, and 2 bases stayed unmatched. Germline V lookup: CDR1 DFQATT, CDR2 SNEGSKA (reference sequence). CDR3 DNA: TGCAGTGCGCGGACAGGGGACACCGGGGAGCTGTTTTTT. Residues: CSARTGDTGELFF.

The chain links TRBV19 to TRBJ1-2; 9 bases align to TRBD1. Germline CDR1 reads LNHDA; CDR2 reads SQIVND (reference sequence). The CDR3 sequence is 14 residues long. V shed 7 bases and J 3 bases; nucleotides not matched to a gene: 6. The DNA of the CDR3 is TGTGCCAGTACCCAGGACAGGGGAGACTATGGCTACACCTTC. Translated: CASTQDRGDYGYTF.

The sample holds a few counts of this clonotype. This sequence joins TRBV5-6 and TRBJ2-1; 7 bases match TRBD2. Germline assignment: CDR1 SGHDT and CDR2 YYEEEE. CDR3 length: 16 residues. V was pared by 3 bases and J by 2 bases, with 8 bases of the junction left unmatched. Here the CDR3 DNA reads TGTGCCAGCAGCTCCGGCCTTGGACTAGCCTACAATGAGCAGTTCTTC. Protein sequence: CASSSGLGLAYNEQFF.

The chain recombines TRBV7-9 with TRBJ1-2; D is unresolved. Trimming pared 1 base from V and 1 base from J, leaving 13 bases between. Germline V gene data show CDR1 as SEHNR and CDR2 as FQNEAQ (reference sequence). The CDR3 has 16 residues. CDR3 loop: CASSLVGRTSNYGYTF. For the CDR3, the DNA is TGTGCCAGCAGCTTAGTCGGTCGGACTAGTAACTATGGCTACACCTTC.

In this sample, this clonotype turned up a few times. This chain connects TRBV7-3 to TRBJ2-1; 13 positions match TRBD2. The germline gives CDR1 SGHTA, CDR2 FQGTGA. The CDR3 contains 17 residues. V was pared by 4 bases and J by 5 bases, with 8 bases of the junction left unmatched. This chain's CDR3 is CASSSGLAGDENNEQFF. CDR3 sequence (DNA): TGTGCCAGCAGCTCAGGACTAGCGGGAGATGAGAACAATGAGCAGTTCTTC.